This T cell receptor (beta chain) derives from a study of memory CD4+ T cells and cytomegalovirus serostatus (dated by TCRdb to about 2019). Turning to the overall study: The cohort included approximately 35 healthy adults from Belgium, of whom 9 were CMV seropositive and about 24 were CMV seronegative. The study sequenced CD4+ memory TCRbeta repertoires of a Belgian cohort with known cytomegalovirus serostatus to replicate a published TCR-based CMV serostatus classifier. Overall results and qualifications from the work: Of under 200 previously reported CMV-associated TCRbeta sequences, approximately 70 appeared in the CD4+ memory repertoires, each in one to five individuals. Only CD4+CD45RO+ memory cells were sequenced, in contrast to the original study, in which naive and memory CD4+ and CD8+ populations were covered. The results were interpreted as suggesting that the CMV-associated TCR signature is mostly present in the CD4+ memory repertoire. On the Belgian cohort, the classifier built on the original framework reached a median bootstrapped AUC of 0.95, with a 95% CI of 0.76-1.00. For CMV serostatus prediction, a median bootstrapped AUC of 0.95 was reached with the original framework, and a median bootstrapped AUC of about 0.89 was reached with a US-trained random forest.

The Quick-DNA Microprep Kit was used to extract genomic DNA from the sorted cells. Amplification of TCRbeta DNA was done with the immunoSEQ hsTCRbeta kit, following the protocol from the manufacturer. TCRbeta libraries were sequenced on an Illumina MiSeq instrument. Turning to the authors' computational methods: After out-of-frame sequences were removed, some 2.1 million distinct TCRbeta sequences remained, averaging about 66,813 per individual. Each individual was scored using the number of 150 to 200 previously reported CMV-associated TCRbeta sequences that the individual carried and the total number of productive distinct TCRbeta sequences. A beta-binomial model was reimplemented in Python, and scikit-learn random forests with default parameters were trained on data from the US cohort. Classifier performance on the Belgian cohort was summarized as median AUC with percentile confidence intervals calculated over 10,000 bootstrap iterations. The table comes from immuneACCESS by way of TCRdb, which keeps in-frame sequences with V and J called. Part of the clones is missing from these tables; in studies checked, under half for an unresolved V gene and the rest for unknown reasons. V and J calls and clone size are those listed in that table; D and trimming were worked out from the DNA. The sample contains 30,000 to 45,000 clones, 79% of them found a single time. Roughly 5.2% of the sample comes from the top ten.

A FACSAria II was used to sort memory CD4+ T cells, defined as single viable CD3+CD4+CD8-CD45RO+ cells. CMV serostatus was determined using a Roche Elecsys assay that detects serum IgG against CMV pp150, pp28, p38 and p52. After the samples were thawed, total CD4+ T cells were enriched through positive selection using CD4 magnetic microbeads. The samples came from a different study that was designed specifically to examine the CD4+ T cell memory repertoire. Following standard operating procedures, peripheral blood mononuclear cells were isolated and cryopreserved, while serum was kept at -80 degrees C. The staining relied on CD3-PerCP (BW264/56), CD4-APC (RPA-T4), CD45RO-PE (UCHT1) and CD8-Pacific Orange (3B5) antibodies, and Sytox blue was used to exclude non-viable cells. This clone was recorded once. Its antigen is not yet known. Base qualities are not provided; no much larger clone lies one nucleotide away.

V and J are truncated by 0 bases and 8 bases respectively, leaving an intervening sequence of 17 bases. The germline V gene (reference sequence) yields SGHNT for CDR1 and YYREEE for CDR2. The CDR3 holds 15 amino acids from the cysteine to the phenylalanine. Only the CDR3 region is kept as DNA, spanning 45 bases read in frame from base 1. This sequence was found in an adult in good health and CMV-seropositive. Sequencing input: memory CD4+ T cells from blood. Here the chain combines TRBV5-4 and TRBJ1-2, with the D gene uncertain. The DNA reads TGTGCCAGCAGCTTGGCCCGGGATCCAACTTTGGGCTACACCTTC. It is translated as CASSLARDPTLGYTF.